The source of this T cell receptor beta chain is a study of patients and donors after allogeneic stem cell transplantation (dated by TCRdb to about 2020). The protocol used for the library was RT-PCR. Sequenced on a NextSeq 550. TCRdb reworked the public reads: Q25 trimming with fastp, MiXCR clone assembly, productive beta chains retained. For every CDR3 protein sequence, its rows merge into one entry that carries the most common genes and DNA. In all, the sample holds about a million distinct CDR3 sequences, and roughly 17% of those were seen once. The top ten clones comprise 6% of the sample. This clonotype has just a few counts. Its antigen has not been determined. No much larger clone exists at a distance of one base, and base qualities are not known. From a lookup of the germline V gene, CDR1 and CDR2 are SGDLS and YYNGEE. From the cysteine through the phenylalanine, the CDR3 covers 16 amino acids. The entry retains the CDR3 DNA only, 48 bases that are in frame from base 1. V is pruned by 3 bases and J by 7 bases, leaving 9 bases of the junction without a gene match.

Sequenced sample: blood, either unsorted or a sorted T cell fraction (not recorded which). The source is a human donor who was either an allogeneic HSCT recipient or a stem cell or donor lymphocyte infusion donor (not recorded which). It is not recorded whose cells these are; they may come from a transplant donor. Rearrangement joined TRBV9 to TRBJ2-2; 10 bases in the middle match TRBD2. The nucleotide sequence is given as TGTGCCAGCAGCGGACTTGGTAGCGGGAGGTACGGGGAGCTGTTTTTT. This yields the protein CASSGLGSGRYGELFF. The full variable domain, with segments outside the CDR3 supplied by the reference TRBV9 and TRBJ2-2 proteins, appears as DSGVTQTPKHLITATGQRVTLRCSPRSGDLSVYWYQQSLDQGLQFLIQYYNGEERAKGNILERFSAQQFPDLHSELNLSSLELGDSALYFCASSGLGSGRYGELFFGEGSRLTVL.